These T cell receptor beta chains were read from a single sample in a study of T cell responses to AZD1222 COVID-19 vaccine. Assay: immunoSEQ multiplex PCR; the TCRdb copy retains only in-frame clones and omits some. The sample has 95,000 to 150,000 clones; around 88% are singletons. Sample: peripheral blood, taken on day 0 of MenACWY control vaccination. The receptors originated from an adult in good health. Each CDR3 is given with its conserved first and last residue. Each record gives: D gene, J gene, clone size, V gene, CDR3 protein, CDR3 DNA. The D gene is left open where the match is weak. The size of a clone is reported for some rows only, either as once, few or many, or as a class for expanded clones.

D gene: -; J gene: TRBJ1-3; clone size: -; V gene: TRBV12-2; CDR3 protein: CASRHYNSRRNTIYF; CDR3 DNA: TGTGCAAGTCGCCACTACAACTCTCGAAGAAACACCATATATTTT
D gene: TRBD2; J gene: TRBJ2-1; clone size: -; V gene: TRBV6-2/TRBV6-3; CDR3 protein: CASSPDSLAGVYVSEQFF; CDR3 DNA: TGTGCCAGCAGCCCGGATTCGTTAGCGGGAGTTTACGTGAGTGAGCAGTTCTTC
D gene: -; J gene: TRBJ1-5; clone size: once; V gene: TRBV7-9; CDR3 protein: CASSGGGDQPQHF; CDR3 DNA: TGTGCCAGCAGCGGGGGAGGGGATCAGCCCCAGCATTTT
D gene: -; J gene: TRBJ1-1; clone size: -; V gene: TRBV5-4; CDR3 protein: CASSFGGQGTEAFF; CDR3 DNA: TGTGCCAGCAGCTTCGGGGGGCAGGGCACTGAAGCTTTCTTT
D gene: -; J gene: TRBJ2-3; clone size: -; V gene: TRBV6-4; CDR3 protein: CASSAASGPADTQYF; CDR3 DNA: TGTGCCAGCAGTGCAGCTAGTGGCCCCGCGGATACGCAGTATTTT
D gene: -; J gene: TRBJ2-1; clone size: -; V gene: TRBV24-1; CDR3 protein: CATSAGSNEQFF; CDR3 DNA: TGTGCCACCAGTGCCGGGAGCAATGAGCAGTTCTTC
D gene: -; J gene: TRBJ1-1; clone size: -; V gene: TRBV18; CDR3 protein: CASSPIRVSTNTEAFF; CDR3 DNA: TGTGCCAGCTCACCGATCAGAGTCTCAACCAACACTGAAGCTTTCTTT
D gene: -; J gene: TRBJ1-1; clone size: -; V gene: TRBV11-2; CDR3 protein: CASSRGQFWAFF; CDR3 DNA: TGTGCCAGCAGCCGAGGTCAGTTTTGGGCTTTCTTT
D gene: TRBD1; J gene: TRBJ2-3; clone size: -; V gene: TRBV2; CDR3 protein: CASSEWDRVTDTQYF; CDR3 DNA: TGTGCCAGCAGTGAATGGGACAGGGTGACAGATACGCAGTATTTT
D gene: -; J gene: TRBJ1-3; clone size: once; V gene: TRBV10-3; CDR3 protein: CAISEASGSSGNTIYF; CDR3 DNA: TGTGCCATCAGTGAAGCCTCAGGGTCCTCTGGAAACACCATATATTTT
D gene: -; J gene: TRBJ1-3; clone size: -; V gene: TRBV27; CDR3 protein: CASSRGGRASGNTIYF; CDR3 DNA: TGTGCCAGCAGCCGAGGGGGTAGGGCTTCTGGAAACACCATATATTTT
D gene: -; J gene: TRBJ1-2; clone size: -; V gene: TRBV7-9; CDR3 protein: CASSLKGGSFDTF; CDR3 DNA: TGTGCCAGCAGCTTAAAGGGCGGATCTTTCGACACCTTC
D gene: TRBD2; J gene: TRBJ2-1; clone size: few; V gene: TRBV10-1; CDR3 protein: CASSEIGRTSGGNEQFF; CDR3 DNA: TGCGCCAGCAGTGAGATCGGCAGGACTAGCGGGGGCAATGAGCAGTTCTTC
D gene: TRBD2; J gene: TRBJ2-3; clone size: -; V gene: TRBV27; CDR3 protein: CASSLPRGAGTDTQYF; CDR3 DNA: TGTGCCAGCAGTTTACCGCGGGGGGCCGGCACAGATACGCAGTATTTT
D gene: TRBD2; J gene: TRBJ2-3; clone size: -; V gene: TRBV24-1; CDR3 protein: CATSRDYGPGDTQYF; CDR3 DNA: TGTGCCACCAGCCGGGACTATGGCCCGGGGGATACGCAGTATTTT